This T cell receptor beta chain is from a study of T-cell memory formation after mild COVID-19. Regarding the study as a whole: Whether day 37 second-wave clones are SARS-CoV-2-specific was not confirmed.

TCRdb reanalysed the 5' RACE reads using MiXCR and keeps one entry per CDR3 protein. The table has fewer than 600,000 distinct CDR3 sequences, about 20% seen once. The ends lost 2 bases at V and 4 bases at J; junction bases unmatched: 13. Looked up from germline, CDR1 is SGHVS and CDR2 is FNYEAQ. This CDR3 is built from 17 residues. About this clonotype: Its antigen is unknown.

The sequence was obtained from an adult woman who had mild COVID-19 (a few samples of this study predate the infection). Cell type and time point are not known. The V and J genes are TRBV7-6 and TRBJ2-5, with 7 bases matching TRBD2. Input material: PBMCs or a T cell subset sorted from them (not recorded which). In nucleotides, the CDR3 is TGTGCCAGCAGCTTATGGAGAACGGGAGTAGCGGGAGAGACCCAGTACTTC. Translated: CASSLWRTGVAGETQYF.